The subject of this entry is one TCR beta chain. Sequencing used immunoSEQ multiplex PCR; TCRdb keeps in-frame clones, though not all of them. Of 50,000 to 65,000 clones in the sample, 86% were seen once. The sample comes from a study of OX40 agonist ivuxolimab in advanced cancers. From germline, CDR1 is SGHTA and CDR2 FQGNSA. Trimming cost V 4 bases and J 1 base, with 11 bases left between them. The CDR3 spans 14 residues. The sample was CD4+ or CD8+ T cells sorted from blood, taken in a trial of the OX40 agonist ivuxolimab. The TCR comes from an adult with an advanced solid tumor such as melanoma, head and neck, liver or kidney cancer. The chain couples TRBV7-2 to TRBJ2-7, with D uncertain. CDR3 region: CASSSLDTSYEQYF. The DNA of the CDR3 is TGTGCCAGCAGCTCCCTTGACACTTCCTACGAGCAGTACTTC.